The 9 T cell receptor beta chains listed next were all sequenced from one sample in a study of blood T cell repertoires in COVID-19. Assay: immunoSEQ multiplex PCR; the TCRdb copy retains only in-frame clones and omits some. This table has 240,000 or so clones, around 88% appearing once. Sequenced input: PBMCs or T cells enriched from blood (not recorded which). These receptor sequences come from a man aged 35 to 55 who had recovered from COVID-19.

The chain uses TRBV28 and TRBJ2-6, with 7 bases that match TRBD1. This CDR3 comprises 19 residues. Per the germline V gene, CDR1 is MDHEN and CDR2 is SYDVKM. V lost 6 bases and J lost 0; bases outside the gene matches: 14. CDR3: CASSGNRDSSNSGANVLTF. CDR3 DNA sequence: TGTGCCAGCAGCGGAAACCGGGACAGCTCAAACTCTGGGGCCAACGTCCTGACTTTC.

This sequence joins TRBV7-8 and TRBJ1-2, with TRBD1 matching over 7 bases. The V gene's germline CDR1 is SGHVS and CDR2 FQNEAQ. The CDR3 is 13 residues long. The V and J ends lost 5 bases and 4 bases, in that order; junction bases with no gene match: 4. The CDR3 is CASSQTGRYGYTF. In DNA form, the CDR3 reads TGTGCCAGCAGCCAGACAGGGCGCTATGGCTACACCTTC. The full variable domain, rest sourced from reference TRBV7-8 and TRBJ1-2, is GAGVSQSPRYKVAKRGQDVALRCDPISGHVSLFWYQQALGQGPEFLTYFQNEAQLDKSGLPSDRFFAERPEGSVSTLKIQRTQQEDSAVYLCASSQTGRYGYTFGSGTRLTVV.

This sequence joins TRBV19 and TRBJ1-1; D gene ambiguous. V was trimmed by 4 bases and J by 1 base, leaving 13 bases between them. The CDR3 length is 15 residues. Germline V gives CDR1 LNHDA, CDR2 SQIVND (reference sequence). CDR3 sequence: CASSTQKLANTEAFF. As DNA, the CDR3 is TGTGCCAGTAGTACCCAGAAGTTAGCGAACACTGAAGCTTTCTTT.

J is TRBJ2-7 and V is TRBV10-3, with D perhaps TRBD1 (5 bases). There are 15 residues in the CDR3. Germline lookup yields CDR1 ENHRY and CDR2 SYGVKD. V gave up 0 bases and J gave up 1 base, with 10 bases separating them. The CDR3 spells CAISESAGFSYEQYF. The CDR3 DNA is TGTGCCATCAGTGAGTCCGCAGGGTTTTCCTACGAGCAGTACTTC.

The genes are TRBV7-9 and TRBJ1-2, with TRBD1 as a possible D gene (5 bases). Germline V gene lookup returns CDR1 SEHNR and CDR2 FQNEAQ (reference sequence). The CDR3 spans 12 residues. V was pared by 5 bases and J by 9 bases, with 13 bases between. This CDR3 is CASSKQQASYTF. DNA for the CDR3: TGTGCCAGCAGCAAACAACAGGCGAGCTACACCTTC.

In DNA form, the CDR3 reads TGTGCCATCAGTAGGACACTAAACTCTGGGGCCAACGTCCTGACTTTC. This codes for CAISRTLNSGANVLTF. The chain links TRBV10-3 to TRBJ2-6; possible D gene TRBD1, 5 bases. Germline CDR1 reads ENHRY; CDR2 reads SYGVKD. This CDR3 region has 16 residues. V lost 5 bases and J 0 bases, leaving 11 bases between the germline ends.

The chain combines TRBV5-1 with TRBJ1-1; weak D call: TRBD1 (6 bases). V lost 0 bases and J 1 base, leaving 10 bases between the germline ends. The germline CDR1 and CDR2 sequences are SGHRS and YFSETQ. The CDR3 runs to 15 residues. DNA of the CDR3: TGCGCCAGCAGCTTGGGGGGGACAAGGAACACTGAAGCTTTCTTT. Residues: CASSLGGTRNTEAFF.

The chain recombines TRBV5-1 with TRBJ2-7, with 11 bases matching TRBD2. CDR3 length: 15 amino acids. J gave up 4 bases and V 4 bases, and 7 bases lay outside the gene matches. Germline V gene data show CDR1 as SGHRS and CDR2 as YFSETQ. As DNA, the CDR3 is TGCGCCAGCAGCGCCCGACTAGCGGGAATTTACGAGCAGTACTTC. Translating it yields CASSARLAGIYEQYF.

V usage is TRBV24-1 and J usage is TRBJ1-2; 7 nucleotides agree with TRBD1. The CDR3 contains 14 residues. The trim removed 5 bases at V and 5 bases at J, leaving 7 bases unmatched. Germline CDR1 KGHDR, CDR2 SFDVKD. CDR3 sequence reads: CATSGTGKGYGYTF. The DNA of the CDR3 is TGTGCCACCAGTGGGACAGGAAAGGGGTATGGCTACACCTTC.